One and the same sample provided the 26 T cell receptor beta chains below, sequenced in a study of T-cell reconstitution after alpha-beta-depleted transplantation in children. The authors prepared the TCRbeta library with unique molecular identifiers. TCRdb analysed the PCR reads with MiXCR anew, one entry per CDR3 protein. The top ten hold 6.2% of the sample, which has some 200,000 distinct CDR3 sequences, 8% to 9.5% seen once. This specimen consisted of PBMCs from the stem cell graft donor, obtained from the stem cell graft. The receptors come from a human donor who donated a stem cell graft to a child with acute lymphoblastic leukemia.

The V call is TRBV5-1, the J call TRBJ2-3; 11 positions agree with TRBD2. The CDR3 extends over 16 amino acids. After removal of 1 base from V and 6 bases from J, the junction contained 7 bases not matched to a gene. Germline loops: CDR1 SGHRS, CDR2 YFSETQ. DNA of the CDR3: TGCGCCAGCAGCTTGCTGACTAGCGGGGTTTCGGATACGCAGTATTTT. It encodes CASSLLTSGVSDTQYF.

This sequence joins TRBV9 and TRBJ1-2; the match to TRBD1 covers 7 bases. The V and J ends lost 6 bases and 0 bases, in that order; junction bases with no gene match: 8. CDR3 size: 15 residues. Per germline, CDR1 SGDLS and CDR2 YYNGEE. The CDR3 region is CASTNRGLTNYGYTF. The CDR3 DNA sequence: TGTGCCAGCACAAACAGGGGCCTCACTAACTATGGCTACACCTTC.

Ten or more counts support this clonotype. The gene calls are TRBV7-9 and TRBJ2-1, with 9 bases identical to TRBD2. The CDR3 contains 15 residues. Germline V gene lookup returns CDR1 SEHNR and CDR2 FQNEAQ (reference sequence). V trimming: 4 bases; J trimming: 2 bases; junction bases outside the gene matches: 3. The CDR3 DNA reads TGTGCCAGCAGCTATAGCGGGGGTGCCTACAATGAGCAGTTCTTC. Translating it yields CASSYSGGAYNEQFF.

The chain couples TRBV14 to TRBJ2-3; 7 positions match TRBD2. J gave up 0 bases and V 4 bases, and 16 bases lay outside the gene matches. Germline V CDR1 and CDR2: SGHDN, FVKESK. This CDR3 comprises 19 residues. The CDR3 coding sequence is TGTGCCAGCAGCCTCTTCTGTGGGCGGGGGACCCCTAGCACAGATACGCAGTATTTT. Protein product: CASSLFCGRGTPSTDTQYF.

The CDR3 nucleotides read TGTGCCAGCTCAGGACCCGGGACAGGGGGGGAGACCCAGTACTTC. Translation gives CASSGPGTGGETQYF. The chain joins TRBV18 to TRBJ2-5, with 11 bases aligning to TRBD1. The germline CDR1 and CDR2 sequences are KGHSH and LQKENI. The CDR3 is made up of 15 amino acids. Trimming removed 5 bases from V and 5 bases from J; junction bases left unmatched: 7.

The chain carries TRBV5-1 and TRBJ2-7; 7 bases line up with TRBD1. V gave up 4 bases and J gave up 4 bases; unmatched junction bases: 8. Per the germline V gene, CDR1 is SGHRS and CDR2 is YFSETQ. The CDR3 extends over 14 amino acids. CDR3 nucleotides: TGCGCCAGCAGCACGGGACAGACGGGTTACGAGCAGTACTTC. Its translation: CASSTGQTGYEQYF.

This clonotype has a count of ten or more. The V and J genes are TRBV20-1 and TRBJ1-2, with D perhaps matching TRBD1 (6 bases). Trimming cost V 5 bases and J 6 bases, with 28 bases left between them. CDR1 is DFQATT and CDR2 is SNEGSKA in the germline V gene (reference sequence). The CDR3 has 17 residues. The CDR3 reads CSADPPPHRAEGHGYTF. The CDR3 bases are TGCAGTGCTGACCCACCACCACACAGGGCGGAAGGACATGGCTACACCTTC.

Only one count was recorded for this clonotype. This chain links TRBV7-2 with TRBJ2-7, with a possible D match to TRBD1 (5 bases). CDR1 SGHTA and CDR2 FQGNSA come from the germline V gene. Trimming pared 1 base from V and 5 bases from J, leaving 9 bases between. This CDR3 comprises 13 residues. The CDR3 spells CASSLVQGDEQYF. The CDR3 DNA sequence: TGTGCCAGCAGCTTAGTCCAGGGCGACGAGCAGTACTTC.

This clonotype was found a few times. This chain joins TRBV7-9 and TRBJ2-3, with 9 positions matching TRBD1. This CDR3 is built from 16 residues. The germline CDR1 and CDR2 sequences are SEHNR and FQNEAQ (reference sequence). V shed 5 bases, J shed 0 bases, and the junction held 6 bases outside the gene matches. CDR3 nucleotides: TGTGCCAGCAGCCCTAGTGGGACAGGGAGCACAGATACGCAGTATTTT. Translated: CASSPSGTGSTDTQYF. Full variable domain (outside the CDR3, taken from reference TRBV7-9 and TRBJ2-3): DTGVSQNPRHKITKRGQNVTFRCDPISEHNRLYWYRQTLGQGPEFLTYFQNEAQLEKSRLLSDRFSAERPKGSFSTLEIQRTEQGDSAMYLCASSPSGTGSTDTQYFGPGTRLTVL.

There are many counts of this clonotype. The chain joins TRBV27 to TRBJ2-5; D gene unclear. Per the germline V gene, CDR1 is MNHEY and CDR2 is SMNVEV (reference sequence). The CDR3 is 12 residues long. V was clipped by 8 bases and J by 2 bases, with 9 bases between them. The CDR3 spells CASWASQETQYF. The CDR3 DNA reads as TGTGCCAGCTGGGCCTCGCAAGAGACCCAGTACTTC.

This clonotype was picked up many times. This chain's CDR3 is CSVETGVGNTQYF. The CDR3, as DNA: TGCAGCGTTGAGACTGGGGTGGGAAATACGCAGTATTTT. V gene TRBV29-1 combines with J gene TRBJ2-3; D gene ambiguous. Germline CDR1 SQVTM, CDR2 ANQGSEA. The V gene lost 3 bases and the J gene lost 7 bases, with 14 bases spanning the gap. This CDR3 spans 13 amino acids.

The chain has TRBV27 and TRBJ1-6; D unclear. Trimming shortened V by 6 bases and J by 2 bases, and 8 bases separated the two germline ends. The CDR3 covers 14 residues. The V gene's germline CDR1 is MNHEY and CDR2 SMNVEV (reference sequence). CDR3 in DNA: TGTGCCAGCAGGGGTGGAACCTATAATTCACCCCTCCACTTT. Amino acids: CASRGGTYNSPLHF.

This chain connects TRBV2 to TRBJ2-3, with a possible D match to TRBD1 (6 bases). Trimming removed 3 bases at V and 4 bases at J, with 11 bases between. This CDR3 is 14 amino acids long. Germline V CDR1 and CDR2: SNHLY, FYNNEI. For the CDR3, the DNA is TGTGCCAGCAGTGAGGTCACAGGGCCAGATACGCAGTATTTT. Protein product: CASSEVTGPDTQYF.

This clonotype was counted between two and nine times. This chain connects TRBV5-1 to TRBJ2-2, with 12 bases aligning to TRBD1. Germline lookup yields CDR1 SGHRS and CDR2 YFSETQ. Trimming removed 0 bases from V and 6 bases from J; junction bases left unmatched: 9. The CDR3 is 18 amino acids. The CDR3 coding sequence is TGCGCCAGCAGCTTGGATCTTCCCGGGACAGGGGGCCCCGGGGAGCTGTTTTTT. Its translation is CASSLDLPGTGGPGELFF.

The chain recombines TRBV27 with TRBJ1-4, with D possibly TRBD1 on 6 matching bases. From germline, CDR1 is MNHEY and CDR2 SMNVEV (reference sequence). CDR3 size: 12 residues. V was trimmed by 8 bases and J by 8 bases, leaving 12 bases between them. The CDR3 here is CASRGAREKLFF. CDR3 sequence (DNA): TGTGCCAGCCGGGGGGCCAGGGAAAAACTGTTTTTT.

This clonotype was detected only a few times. CDR3 region: CASSLHPGTRSNQPQHF. CDR3 bases: TGTGCCAGCAGCTTACACCCCGGGACCCGGAGCAATCAGCCCCAGCATTTT. The chain is built from TRBV7-9 and TRBJ1-5, with D possibly being TRBD1 (5 bases). The CDR3 extends over 17 amino acids. CDR1 and CDR2 (germline): SEHNR, FQNEAQ (reference sequence). With 2 bases removed from V and 1 base from J, the gap between germline ends came to 15 bases.

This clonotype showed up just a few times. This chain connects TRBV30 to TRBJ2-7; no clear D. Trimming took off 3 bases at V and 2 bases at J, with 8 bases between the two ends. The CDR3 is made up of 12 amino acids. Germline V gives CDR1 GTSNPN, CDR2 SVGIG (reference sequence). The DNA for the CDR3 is TGTGCCTGGAGCCACACTACCTACGAGCAGTACTTC. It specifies CAWSHTTYEQYF.

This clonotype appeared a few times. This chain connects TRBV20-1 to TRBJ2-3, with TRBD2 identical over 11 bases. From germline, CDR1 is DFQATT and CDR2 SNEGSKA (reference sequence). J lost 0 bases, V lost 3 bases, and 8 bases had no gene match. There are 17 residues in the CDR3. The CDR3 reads CSASGGLAARSTDTQYF. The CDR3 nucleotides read TGCAGTGCTAGTGGGGGACTAGCGGCCCGCAGCACAGATACGCAGTATTTT.

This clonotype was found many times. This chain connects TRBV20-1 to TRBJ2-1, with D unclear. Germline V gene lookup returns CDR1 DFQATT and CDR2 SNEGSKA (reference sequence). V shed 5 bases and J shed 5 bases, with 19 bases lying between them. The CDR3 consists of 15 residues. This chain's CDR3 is CSALPVVAFHNEQFF. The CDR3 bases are TGCAGTGCTCTTCCTGTTGTAGCATTCCACAATGAGCAGTTCTTC.

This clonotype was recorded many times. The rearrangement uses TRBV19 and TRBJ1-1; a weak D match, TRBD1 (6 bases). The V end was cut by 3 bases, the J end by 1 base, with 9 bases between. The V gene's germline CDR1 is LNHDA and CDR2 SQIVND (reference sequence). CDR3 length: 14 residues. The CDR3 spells CASSIGGANTEAFF. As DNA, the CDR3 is TGTGCCAGTAGTATTGGGGGCGCGAACACTGAAGCTTTCTTT.

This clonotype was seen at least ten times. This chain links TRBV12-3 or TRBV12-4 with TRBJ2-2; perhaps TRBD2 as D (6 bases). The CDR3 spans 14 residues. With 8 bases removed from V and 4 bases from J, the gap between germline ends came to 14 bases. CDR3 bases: TGTGCCAGCTTGGGACTGGGGGGCACCGGGGAGCTGTTTTTT. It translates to CASLGLGGTGELFF.

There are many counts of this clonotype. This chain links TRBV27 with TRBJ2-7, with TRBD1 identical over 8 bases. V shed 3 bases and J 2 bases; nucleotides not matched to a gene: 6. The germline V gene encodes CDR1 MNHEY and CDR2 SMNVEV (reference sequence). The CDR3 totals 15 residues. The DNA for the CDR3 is TGTGCCAGCAGTTTTGACAGGGGCAGTCCCTACGAGCAGTACTTC. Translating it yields CASSFDRGSPYEQYF.

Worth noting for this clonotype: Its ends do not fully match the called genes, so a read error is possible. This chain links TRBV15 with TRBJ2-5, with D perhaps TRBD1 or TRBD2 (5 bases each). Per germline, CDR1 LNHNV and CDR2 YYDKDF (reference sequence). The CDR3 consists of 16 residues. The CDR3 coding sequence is TGTGCCACCAGCAGAGATTATATCTGGCAGGGAGAGGCCCAGTACTTC. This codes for CATSRDYIWQGEAQYF.

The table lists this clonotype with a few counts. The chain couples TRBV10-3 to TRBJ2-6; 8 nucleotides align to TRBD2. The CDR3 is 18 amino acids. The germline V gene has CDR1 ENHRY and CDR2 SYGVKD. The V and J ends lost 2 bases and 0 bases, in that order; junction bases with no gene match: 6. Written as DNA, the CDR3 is TGTGCCATCAGTGAGAGAGCGGGGGCCCCCTCTGGGGCCAACGTCCTGACTTTC. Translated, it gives CAISERAGAPSGANVLTF.

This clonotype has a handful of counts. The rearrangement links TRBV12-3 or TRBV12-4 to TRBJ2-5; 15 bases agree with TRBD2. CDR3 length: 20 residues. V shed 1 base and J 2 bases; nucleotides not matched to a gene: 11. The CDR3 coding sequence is TGTGCCAGCAGTTTAGACCTAAGGACTAGCGGGGGGGGTACTCAAGAGACCCAGTACTTC. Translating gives CASSLDLRTSGGGTQETQYF.

CDR3 residues: CASSPHTGATGELFF. For the CDR3, the DNA is TGTGCCAGCAGCCCCCATACAGGGGCCACCGGGGAGCTGTTTTTT. This chain joins TRBV7-2 and TRBJ2-2; 7 nucleotides line up with TRBD1. V lost 5 bases, J lost 4 bases, and 7 bases stayed unmatched. The germline V gene has CDR1 SGHTA and CDR2 FQGNSA. The CDR3 spans 15 residues.